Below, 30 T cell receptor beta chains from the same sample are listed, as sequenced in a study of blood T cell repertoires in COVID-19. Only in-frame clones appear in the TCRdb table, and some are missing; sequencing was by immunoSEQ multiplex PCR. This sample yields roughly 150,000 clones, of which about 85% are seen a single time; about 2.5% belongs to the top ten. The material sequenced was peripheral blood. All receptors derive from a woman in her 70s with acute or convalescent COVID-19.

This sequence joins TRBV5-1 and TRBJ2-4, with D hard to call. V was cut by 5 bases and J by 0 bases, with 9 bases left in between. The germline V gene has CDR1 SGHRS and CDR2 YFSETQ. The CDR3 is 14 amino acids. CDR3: CASRQTVAKNIQYF. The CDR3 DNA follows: TGCGCCAGCAGGCAGACTGTAGCCAAAAACATTCAGTACTTC.

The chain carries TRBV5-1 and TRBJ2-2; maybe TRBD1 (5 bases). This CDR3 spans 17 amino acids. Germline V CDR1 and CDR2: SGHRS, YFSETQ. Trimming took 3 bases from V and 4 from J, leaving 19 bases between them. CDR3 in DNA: TGCGCCAGCAGCTCGGGCCAGGGCGTAGTAGTCACCGGGGAGCTGTTTTTT. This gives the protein CASSSGQGVVVTGELFF.

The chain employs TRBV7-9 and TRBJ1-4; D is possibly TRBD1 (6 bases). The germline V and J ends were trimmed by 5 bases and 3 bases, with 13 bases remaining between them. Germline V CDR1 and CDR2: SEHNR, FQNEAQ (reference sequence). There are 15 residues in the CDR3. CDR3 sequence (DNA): TGTGCCAGCAGCCTACAGGGCCCGGCTAATGAAAAACTGTTTTTT. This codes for CASSLQGPANEKLFF.

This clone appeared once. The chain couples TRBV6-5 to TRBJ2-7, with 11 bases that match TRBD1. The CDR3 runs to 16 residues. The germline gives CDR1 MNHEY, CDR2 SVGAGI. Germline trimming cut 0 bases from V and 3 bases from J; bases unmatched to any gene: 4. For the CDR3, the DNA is TGTGCCAGCAGTTACTCGACCGGGACAGGGGGCTACGAGCAGTACTTC. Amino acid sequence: CASSYSTGTGGYEQYF.

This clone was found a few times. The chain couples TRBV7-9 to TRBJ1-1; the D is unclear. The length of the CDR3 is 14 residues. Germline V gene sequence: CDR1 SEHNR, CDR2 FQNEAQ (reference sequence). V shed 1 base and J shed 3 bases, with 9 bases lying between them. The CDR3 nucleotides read TGTGCCAGCAGCTTAGGGTTTTCGGACACTGAAGCTTTCTTT. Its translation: CASSLGFSDTEAFF.

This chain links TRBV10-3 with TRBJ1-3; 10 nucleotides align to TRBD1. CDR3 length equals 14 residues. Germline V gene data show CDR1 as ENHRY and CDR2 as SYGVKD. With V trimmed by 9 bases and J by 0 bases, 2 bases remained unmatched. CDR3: CAMRTGGSGNTIYF. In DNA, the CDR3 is TGTGCCATGAGGACAGGGGGCTCTGGAAACACCATATATTTT.

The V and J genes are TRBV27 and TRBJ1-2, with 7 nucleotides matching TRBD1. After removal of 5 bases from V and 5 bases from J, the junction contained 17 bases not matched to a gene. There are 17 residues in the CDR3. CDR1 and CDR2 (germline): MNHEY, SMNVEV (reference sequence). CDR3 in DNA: TGTGCCAGCAGTCTAGGGACAGCTATATTAGATATATATGGCTACACCTTC. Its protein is CASSLGTAILDIYGYTF.

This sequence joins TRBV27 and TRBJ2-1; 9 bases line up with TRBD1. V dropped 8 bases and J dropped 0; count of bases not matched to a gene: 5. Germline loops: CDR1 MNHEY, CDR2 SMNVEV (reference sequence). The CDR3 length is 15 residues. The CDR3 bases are TGTGCCAGCCGACTGACAGGGGGCTCCTACAATGAGCAGTTCTTC. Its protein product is CASRLTGGSYNEQFF.

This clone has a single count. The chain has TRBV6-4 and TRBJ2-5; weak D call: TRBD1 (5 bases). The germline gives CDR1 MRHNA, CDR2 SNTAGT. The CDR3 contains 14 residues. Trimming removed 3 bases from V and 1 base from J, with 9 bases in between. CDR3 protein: CASSEETVQETQYF. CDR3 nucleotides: TGTGCCAGCAGTGAGGAGACAGTCCAAGAGACCCAGTACTTC.

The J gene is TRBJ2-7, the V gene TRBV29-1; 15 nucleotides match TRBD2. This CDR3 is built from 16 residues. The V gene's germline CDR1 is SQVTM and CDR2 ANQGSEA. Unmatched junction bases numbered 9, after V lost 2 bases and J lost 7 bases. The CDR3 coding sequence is TGCAGCGTTGAACTCGGACTAGCGGGGGGGCCGCGGGAGCAGTACTTC. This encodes CSVELGLAGGPREQYF.

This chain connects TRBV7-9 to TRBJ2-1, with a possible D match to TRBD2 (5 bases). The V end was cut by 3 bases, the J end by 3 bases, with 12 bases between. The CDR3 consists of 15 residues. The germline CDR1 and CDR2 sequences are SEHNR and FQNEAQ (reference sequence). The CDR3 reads CASSLRATVYNEQFF. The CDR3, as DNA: TGTGCCAGCAGCTTGCGGGCAACCGTCTACAATGAGCAGTTCTTC.

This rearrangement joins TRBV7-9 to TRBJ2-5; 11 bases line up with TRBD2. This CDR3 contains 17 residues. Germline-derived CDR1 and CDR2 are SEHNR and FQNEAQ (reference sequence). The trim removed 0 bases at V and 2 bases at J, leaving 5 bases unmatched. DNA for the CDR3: TGTGCCAGCAGCTTAGCCCCGATAGCGGGGGGGCAAGAGACCCAGTACTTC. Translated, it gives CASSLAPIAGGQETQYF.

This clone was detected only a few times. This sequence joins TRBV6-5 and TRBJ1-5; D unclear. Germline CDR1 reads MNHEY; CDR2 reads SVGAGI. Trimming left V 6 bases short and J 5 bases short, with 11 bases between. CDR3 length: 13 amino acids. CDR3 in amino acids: CASSTVDYQPQHF. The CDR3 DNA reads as TGTGCCAGCAGCACCGTGGACTATCAGCCCCAGCATTTT.

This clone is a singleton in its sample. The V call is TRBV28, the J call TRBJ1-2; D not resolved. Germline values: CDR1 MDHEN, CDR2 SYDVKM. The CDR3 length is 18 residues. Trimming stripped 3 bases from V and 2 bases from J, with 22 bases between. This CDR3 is CASSFSRGSALFNYGYTF. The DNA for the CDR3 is TGTGCCAGCAGTTTCTCTCGAGGGTCGGCCCTTTTCAACTATGGCTACACCTTC.

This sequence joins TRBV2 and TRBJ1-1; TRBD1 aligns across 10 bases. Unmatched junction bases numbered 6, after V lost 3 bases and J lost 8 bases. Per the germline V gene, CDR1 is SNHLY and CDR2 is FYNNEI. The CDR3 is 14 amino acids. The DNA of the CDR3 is TGTGCCAGCAGTGAGGACAGGGGGGTGAGGGAAGCTTTCTTT. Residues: CASSEDRGVREAFF.

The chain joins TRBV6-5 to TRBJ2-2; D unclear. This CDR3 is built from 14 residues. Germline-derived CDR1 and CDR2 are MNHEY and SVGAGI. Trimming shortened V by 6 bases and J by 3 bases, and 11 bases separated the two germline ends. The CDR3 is CASRVTPDTGELFF. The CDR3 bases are TGTGCCAGCAGGGTCACTCCGGACACCGGGGAGCTGTTTTTT.

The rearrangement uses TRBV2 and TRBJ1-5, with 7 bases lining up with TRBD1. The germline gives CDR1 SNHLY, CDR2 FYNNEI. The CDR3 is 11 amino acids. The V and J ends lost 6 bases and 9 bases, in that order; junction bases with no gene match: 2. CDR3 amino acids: CASSRTGPQHF. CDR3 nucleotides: TGTGCCAGCAGCCGGACAGGGCCCCAGCATTTT.

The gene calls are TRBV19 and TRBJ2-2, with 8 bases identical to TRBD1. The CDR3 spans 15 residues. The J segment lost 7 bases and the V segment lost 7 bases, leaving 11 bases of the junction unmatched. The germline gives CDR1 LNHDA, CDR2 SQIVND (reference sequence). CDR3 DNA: TGTGCCAGTACCTTCAGGACAGGGAGCAACGGGGAGCTGTTTTTT. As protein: CASTFRTGSNGELFF.

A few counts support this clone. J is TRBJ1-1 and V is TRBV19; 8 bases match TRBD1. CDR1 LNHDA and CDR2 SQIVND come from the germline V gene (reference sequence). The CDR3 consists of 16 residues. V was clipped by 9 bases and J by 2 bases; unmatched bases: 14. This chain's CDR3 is CASRSGRGRSNTEAFF. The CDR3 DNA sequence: TGTGCCAGCCGGTCGGGCAGGGGGCGATCCAACACTGAAGCTTTCTTT.

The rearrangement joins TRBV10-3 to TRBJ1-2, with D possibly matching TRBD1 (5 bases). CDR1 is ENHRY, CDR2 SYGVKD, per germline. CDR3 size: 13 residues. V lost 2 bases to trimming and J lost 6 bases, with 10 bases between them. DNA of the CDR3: TGTGCCATCAGTGAGGTCAGGGCGAATGGCTACACCTTC. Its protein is CAISEVRANGYTF.

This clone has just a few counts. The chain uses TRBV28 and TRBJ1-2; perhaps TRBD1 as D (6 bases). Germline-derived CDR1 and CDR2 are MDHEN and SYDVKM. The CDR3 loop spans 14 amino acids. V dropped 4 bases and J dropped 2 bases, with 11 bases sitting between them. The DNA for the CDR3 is TGTGCCAGCAGTTACAGGGTGGAGAACTATGGCTACACCTTC. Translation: CASSYRVENYGYTF.

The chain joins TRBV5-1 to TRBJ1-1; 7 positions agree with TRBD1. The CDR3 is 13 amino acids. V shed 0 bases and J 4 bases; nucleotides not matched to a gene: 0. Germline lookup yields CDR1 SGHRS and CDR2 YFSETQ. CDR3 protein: CASSLDRGTEAFF. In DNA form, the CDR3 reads TGCGCCAGCAGCTTGGACAGGGGCACTGAAGCTTTCTTT. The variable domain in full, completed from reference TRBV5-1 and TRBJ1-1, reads KAGVTQTPRYLIKTRGQQVTLSCSPISGHRSVSWYQQTPGQGLQFLFEYFSETQRNKGNFPGRFSGRQFSNSRSEMNVSTLELGDSALYLCASSLDRGTEAFFGQGTRLTVV.

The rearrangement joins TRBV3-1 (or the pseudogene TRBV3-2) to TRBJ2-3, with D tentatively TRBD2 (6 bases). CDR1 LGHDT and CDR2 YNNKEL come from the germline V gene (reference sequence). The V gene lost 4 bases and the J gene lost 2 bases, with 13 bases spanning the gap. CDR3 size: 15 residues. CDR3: CASSPRLVPTDTQYF. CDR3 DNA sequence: TGTGCCAGCAGCCCTCGACTAGTGCCCACAGATACGCAGTATTTT.

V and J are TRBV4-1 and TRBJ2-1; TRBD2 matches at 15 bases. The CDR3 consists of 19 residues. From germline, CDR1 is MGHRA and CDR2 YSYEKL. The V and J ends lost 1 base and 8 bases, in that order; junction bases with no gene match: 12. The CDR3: CASSQGGLAGGPGVDEQFF. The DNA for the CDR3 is TGCGCCAGCAGCCAAGGAGGACTAGCGGGGGGGCCGGGCGTAGATGAGCAGTTCTTC.

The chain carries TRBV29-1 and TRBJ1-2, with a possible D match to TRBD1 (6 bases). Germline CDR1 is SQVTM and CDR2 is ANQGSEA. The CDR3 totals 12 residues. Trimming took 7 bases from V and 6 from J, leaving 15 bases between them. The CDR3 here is CSAWGQGNGYTF. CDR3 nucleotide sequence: TGCAGCGCTTGGGGCCAGGGGAATGGCTACACCTTC. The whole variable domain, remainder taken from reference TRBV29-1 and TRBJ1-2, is SAVISQKPSRDICQRGTSLTIQCQVDSQVTMMFWYRQQPGQSLTLIATANQGSEATYESGFVIDKFPISRPNLTFSTLTVSNMSPEDSSIYLCSAWGQGNGYTFGSGTRLTVV.

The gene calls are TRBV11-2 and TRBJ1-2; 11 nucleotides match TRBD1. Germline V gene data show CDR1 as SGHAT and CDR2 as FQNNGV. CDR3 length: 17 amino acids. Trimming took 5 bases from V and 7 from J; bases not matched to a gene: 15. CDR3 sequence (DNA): TGTGCCAGCAGCCCCAAAGGACAGGGGGCGCGTTTGGGTGGCTACACCTTC. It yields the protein CASSPKGQGARLGGYTF.

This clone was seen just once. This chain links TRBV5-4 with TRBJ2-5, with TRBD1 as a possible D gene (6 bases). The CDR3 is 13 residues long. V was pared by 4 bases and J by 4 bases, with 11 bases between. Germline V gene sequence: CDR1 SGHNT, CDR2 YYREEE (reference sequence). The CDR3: CASSPVRGETQYF. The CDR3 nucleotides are TGTGCCAGCAGCCCCGTCAGGGGAGAGACCCAGTACTTC.

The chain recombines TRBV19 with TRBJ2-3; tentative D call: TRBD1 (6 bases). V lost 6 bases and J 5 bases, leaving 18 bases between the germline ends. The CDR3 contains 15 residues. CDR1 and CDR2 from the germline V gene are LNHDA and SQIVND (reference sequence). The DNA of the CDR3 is TGTGCCAGTAGCAAGGACAGTACCCACCTAGATACGCAGTATTTT. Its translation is CASSKDSTHLDTQYF.

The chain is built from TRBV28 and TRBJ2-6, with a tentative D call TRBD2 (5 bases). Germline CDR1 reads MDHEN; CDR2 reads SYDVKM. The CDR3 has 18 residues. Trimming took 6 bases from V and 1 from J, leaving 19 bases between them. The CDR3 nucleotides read TGTGCCAGCAGACATGGGAGAACAAGAATTTCTGGGGCCAACGTCCTGACTTTC. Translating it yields CASRHGRTRISGANVLTF. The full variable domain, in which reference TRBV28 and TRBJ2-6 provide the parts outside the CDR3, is DVKVTQSSRYLVKRTGEKVFLECVQDMDHENMFWYRQDPGLGLRLIYFSYDVKMKEKGDIPEGYSVSREKKERFSLILESASTNQTSMYLCASRHGRTRISGANVLTFGAGSRLTVL.

CDR3 sequence (DNA): TGTACCAGCAGTCCTACGGACTCCTCGCACGAGCAGTACGTC. Translating gives CTSSPTDSSHEQYV. This chain links TRBV2 with TRBJ2-7, with a weak D call TRBD2 (5 bases). This CDR3 region has 14 residues. CDR1 is SNHLY and CDR2 is FYNNEI in the germline V gene.